Reported below is one TCR beta chain. This clone was detected only a few times. This clone's antigen is unknown. The sample holds no much larger clone one base away, and base qualities are not on file. The collaborating institutions used their own protocols to collect whole blood in K2EDTA tubes. For TCRbeta analysis, collaborator samples were shipped as frozen whole blood, as isolated PBMCs, or as DNA extracted from either sample type. The immunoSEQ Assay, a bias-controlled multiplex PCR, was used to amplify TCRbeta CDR3 regions from genomic DNA. Regarding the original processing steps: The number of nucleated cells in each sample was estimated from the amplification of reference gene primers within the assay. To quantify the absolute abundance of each unique TCRbeta CDR3 rearrangement, sequence reads were collapsed and filtered. For each sample, productive Simpson clonality was calculated as the square root of Simpson's diversity index across productive rearrangements. Held by TCRdb, this immuneACCESS table contains in-frame sequences only and omits some clones. Under half of the omission traces to an unresolved V gene where checked; the cause of the rest is unknown. The DNA gave D and trimming, while V, J and clone size come from that table. A total of around 70,000 clones appear in this sample, about 74% of them only once. The ten largest account for roughly 20% of the sample.

These data are taken from a study of blood T cell repertoires in COVID-19 (TCRdb year 2020). The study in broad terms: Collaborator samples came from the United States, Italy and Spain and covered acute and convalescent phases of COVID-19. The material from the prospective study consisted of cDNA or gDNA derived from T cells, B-cell-depleted T cells, or PBMCs. Subjects who had been exposed to COVID-19, were actively infected with it, or had recovered from it provided the deeply sampled blood TCRbeta repertoires that made up the dataset. The repertoires were made available in a free public database intended to serve as a resource for research on the immune response to SARS-CoV-2. The samples were drawn from two sources: the first 160 participants of the ongoing ImmuneRACE study, and 1,200 or so subjects contributed by 6 global collaborators. A de-identified subject ID, COVID-19 status, age in years and sex were almost always included in the sample metadata. Where HLA class I and class II types were available, the types were taken from metadata supplied by the sample provider, not from assay-based typing. The research as a whole found: The quantity of clinical and demographic metadata differed by source and by participant and was supplied without curation.

Specimen: peripheral blood. The TCR was taken from a human donor in a cohort sampled during active COVID-19.

The bases read TGTGCCAGTAAATCCGGGGACTATGGCTACACCTTC. This encodes CASKSGDYGYTF. The chain links TRBV19 with TRBJ1-2; a confident D gene designation cannot be given. Including the terminal cysteine and phenylalanine, the CDR3 comprises 12 residues. The CDR3 DNA has 36 bases and is translated from base 1. The germline V gene (reference sequence) yields LNHDA for CDR1 and SQIVND for CDR2. V loses 7 bases of germline sequence and J loses 3 bases, and the interval between the two ends is 9 bases. When the CDR3 is completed using the reference TRBV19 and TRBJ1-2 genes on either side, the full variable domain is DGGITQSPKYLFRKEGQNVTLSCEQNLNHDAMYWYRQDPGQGLRLIYYSQIVNDFQKGDIAEGYSVSREKKESFPLTVTSAQKNPTAFYLCASKSGDYGYTFGSGTRLTVV.